The 8 T cell receptor beta chains in this list originate from one sample, sequenced in a study of blood T cell repertoires in COVID-19. Generated by immunoSEQ multiplex PCR, the TCRdb table keeps only in-frame clones and is missing some. The repertoire holds about 390,000 clones, more than 75% seen once, with 2.3% in the top ten. The sequenced material came from peripheral blood. The source of these receptors is a woman aged 60-70 years with COVID-19, enrolled during active disease.

This chain uses TRBV28 with TRBJ1-1; 7 nucleotides agree with TRBD1. In germline, CDR1 is MDHEN, CDR2 SYDVKM. Trimming took 6 bases from V and 2 from J; bases not matched to a gene: 6. CDR3 length equals 14 residues. The CDR3 reads CASRQQGVNTEAFF. The DNA of the CDR3 is TGTGCCAGCAGACAGCAGGGGGTCAACACTGAAGCTTTCTTT.

The rearrangement uses TRBV4-1 and TRBJ2-7, with 12 bases that match TRBD1. V shed 4 bases and J 0 bases; nucleotides not matched to a gene: 10. CDR1 and CDR2 from the germline V gene are MGHRA and YSYEKL. This CDR3 is built from 18 residues. CDR3 amino acids: CASSPAGTGGPLSYEQYF. Written as DNA, the CDR3 is TGCGCCAGCAGCCCCGCCGGGACAGGGGGCCCCCTCTCCTACGAGCAGTACTTC.

The J gene is TRBJ2-1, the V gene TRBV28; D ambiguous. Germline-derived CDR1 and CDR2 are MDHEN and SYDVKM. This CDR3 has 14 residues. V lost 2 bases and J lost 8, with 13 bases in between. The CDR3 spells CASSLGLINDEQFF. The CDR3 DNA reads TGTGCCAGCAGTTTAGGGCTTATAAACGATGAGCAGTTCTTC. The entire variable domain, with the rest obtained from reference TRBV28 and TRBJ2-1, is as follows: DVKVTQSSRYLVKRTGEKVFLECVQDMDHENMFWYRQDPGLGLRLIYFSYDVKMKEKGDIPEGYSVSREKKERFSLILESASTNQTSMYLCASSLGLINDEQFFGPGTRLTVL.

The rearrangement links TRBV9 to TRBJ2-2; D is perhaps TRBD1 (5 bases). Deletions cut 0 bases from V and 4 bases from J, with 19 bases between. The CDR3 covers 18 residues. Germline-derived CDR1 and CDR2 are SGDLS and YYNGEE. The CDR3 nucleotides are TGTGCCAGCAGCGTAGCGCAGGGAAGTCACCTGTTCACCGGGGAGCTGTTTTTT. The encoded protein is CASSVAQGSHLFTGELFF.

Concerning this clone: Within the sample, other DNA sequences also encode this same CDR3. The genes are TRBV6-5 and TRBJ1-5; 9 bases are a match to TRBD1. The V and J ends lost 6 bases and 2 bases, in that order; junction bases with no gene match: 2. The CDR3 length is 14 residues. Germline CDR1 is MNHEY and CDR2 is SVGAGI. The CDR3 region is CASSRTGGNQPQHF. For the CDR3, the DNA is TGTGCCAGCAGCAGGACAGGGGGCAATCAGCCCCAGCATTTT.

The chain recombines TRBV28 with TRBJ2-1, with D possibly being TRBD1 (5 bases). Per germline, CDR1 MDHEN and CDR2 SYDVKM. The CDR3 contains 12 residues. V shed 7 bases and J shed 8 bases, with 12 bases lying between them. The CDR3 coding sequence is TGTGCCAGCAAAAAAGACAGCGATGAGCAGTTCTTC. Residues: CASKKDSDEQFF.

The chain uses TRBV3-1 (or the pseudogene TRBV3-2) and TRBJ2-6, with D possibly being TRBD2 (6 bases). Between the trimmed V and J ends, which lost 5 bases and 11 bases, there was a span of 13 bases. Germline CDR1 LGHDT, CDR2 YNNKEL (reference sequence). The CDR3 is 13 amino acids. The CDR3 loop is CASSTWSGDVLTF. Here the CDR3 DNA reads TGTGCCAGCAGCACCTGGTCGGGGGACGTCCTGACTTTC.

This chain uses TRBV7-9 with TRBJ2-7; 8 bases match TRBD2. Germline V gene lookup returns CDR1 SEHNR and CDR2 FQNEAQ (reference sequence). The CDR3 totals 17 residues. V was clipped by 5 bases and J by 5 bases; unmatched bases: 17. The CDR3 loop reads CASSPGILTAGGDEQYF. Here the CDR3 DNA reads TGTGCCAGCAGCCCAGGGATCCTCACTGCGGGAGGCGACGAGCAGTACTTC.